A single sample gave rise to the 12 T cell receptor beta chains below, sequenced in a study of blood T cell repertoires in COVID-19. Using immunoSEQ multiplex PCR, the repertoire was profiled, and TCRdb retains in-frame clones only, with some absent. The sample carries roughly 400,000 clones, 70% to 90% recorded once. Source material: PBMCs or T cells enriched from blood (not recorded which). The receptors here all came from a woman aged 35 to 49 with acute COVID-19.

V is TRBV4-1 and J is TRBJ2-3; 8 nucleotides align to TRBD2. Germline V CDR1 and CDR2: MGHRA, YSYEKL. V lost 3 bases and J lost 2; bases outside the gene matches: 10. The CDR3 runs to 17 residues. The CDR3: CASSHPRGGRITDTQYF. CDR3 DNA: TGCGCCAGCAGCCACCCCCGGGGGGGCCGTATCACAGATACGCAGTATTTT.

The CDR3 region is CASRRVDGYTF. CDR3 DNA: TGTGCCAGCCGCCGGGTGGATGGCTACACCTTC. The chain joins TRBV5-8 to TRBJ1-2; D is undetermined. Germline V gene lookup returns CDR1 SGHTS and CDR2 YDEGEE. Trimming took off 7 bases at V and 6 bases at J, with 10 bases between the two ends. CDR3 length: 11 residues.

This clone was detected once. The CDR3 bases are TGTGCCAGTAGTTCCCACAGGGGTGGAAACACTGAAGCTTTCTTT. This sequence encodes CASSSHRGGNTEAFF. The chain employs TRBV19 and TRBJ1-1; TRBD1 agrees at 7 bases. The CDR3 covers 15 residues. The junction had 8 bases not matched to a gene; V was cut back by 5 bases and J by 2 bases. The V gene's germline CDR1 is LNHDA and CDR2 SQIVND (reference sequence).

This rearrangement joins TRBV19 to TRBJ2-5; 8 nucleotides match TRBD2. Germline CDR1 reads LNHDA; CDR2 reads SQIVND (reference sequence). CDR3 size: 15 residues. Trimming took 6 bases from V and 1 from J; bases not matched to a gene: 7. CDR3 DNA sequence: TGTGCCAGTAGAGCTGGGACTAGGGGCCAAGAGACCCAGTACTTC. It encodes CASRAGTRGQETQYF. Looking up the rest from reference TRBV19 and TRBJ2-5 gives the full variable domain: DGGITQSPKYLFRKEGQNVTLSCEQNLNHDAMYWYRQDPGQGLRLIYYSQIVNDFQKGDIAEGYSVSREKKESFPLTVTSAQKNPTAFYLCASRAGTRGQETQYFGPGTRLLVL.

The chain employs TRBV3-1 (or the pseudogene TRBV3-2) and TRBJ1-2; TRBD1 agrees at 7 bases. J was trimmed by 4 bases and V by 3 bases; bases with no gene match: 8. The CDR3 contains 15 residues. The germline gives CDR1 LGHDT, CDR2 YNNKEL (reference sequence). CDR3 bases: TGTGCCAGCAGCCAGGGAAGACAGGGTAGCTATGGCTACACCTTC. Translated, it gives CASSQGRQGSYGYTF.

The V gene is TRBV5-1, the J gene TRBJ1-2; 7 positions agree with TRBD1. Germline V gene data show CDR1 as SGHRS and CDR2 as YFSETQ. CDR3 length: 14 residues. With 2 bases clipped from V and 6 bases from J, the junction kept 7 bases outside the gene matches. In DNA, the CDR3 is TGCGCCAGCAGCTTTTCCGGGACAGAAAATGGCTACACCTTC. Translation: CASSFSGTENGYTF. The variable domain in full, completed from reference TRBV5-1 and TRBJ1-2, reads KAGVTQTPRYLIKTRGQQVTLSCSPISGHRSVSWYQQTPGQGLQFLFEYFSETQRNKGNFPGRFSGRQFSNSRSEMNVSTLELGDSALYLCASSFSGTENGYTFGSGTRLTVV.

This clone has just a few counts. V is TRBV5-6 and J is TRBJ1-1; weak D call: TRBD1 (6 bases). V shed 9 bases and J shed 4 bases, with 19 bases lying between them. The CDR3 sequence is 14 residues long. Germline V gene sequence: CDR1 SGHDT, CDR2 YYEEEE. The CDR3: CATTLQGFGTEAFF. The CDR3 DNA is TGTGCCACCACCCTCCAGGGGTTTGGCACTGAAGCTTTCTTT.

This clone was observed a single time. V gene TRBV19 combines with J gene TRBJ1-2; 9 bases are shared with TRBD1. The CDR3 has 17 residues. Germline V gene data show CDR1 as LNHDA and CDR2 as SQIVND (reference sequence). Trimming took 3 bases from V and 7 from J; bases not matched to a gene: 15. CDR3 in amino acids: CASSMGAGDRDVFGYTF. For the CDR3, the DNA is TGTGCCAGTAGTATGGGAGCGGGGGACAGGGATGTATTTGGCTACACCTTC.

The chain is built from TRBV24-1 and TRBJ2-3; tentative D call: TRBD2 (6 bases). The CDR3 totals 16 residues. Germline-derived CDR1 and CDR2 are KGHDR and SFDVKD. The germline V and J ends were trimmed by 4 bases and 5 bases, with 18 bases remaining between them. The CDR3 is CATSDRGTPSRDTQYF. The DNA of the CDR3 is TGTGCCACCAGTGACCGAGGGACTCCCTCAAGAGATACGCAGTATTTT.

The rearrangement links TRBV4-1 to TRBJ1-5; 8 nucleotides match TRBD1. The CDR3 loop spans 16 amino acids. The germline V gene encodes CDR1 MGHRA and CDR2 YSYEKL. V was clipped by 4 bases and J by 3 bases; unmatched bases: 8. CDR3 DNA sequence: TGCGCCAGCAGCCTGGACAGGGATTGGATCAATCAGCCCCAGCATTTT. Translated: CASSLDRDWINQPQHF.

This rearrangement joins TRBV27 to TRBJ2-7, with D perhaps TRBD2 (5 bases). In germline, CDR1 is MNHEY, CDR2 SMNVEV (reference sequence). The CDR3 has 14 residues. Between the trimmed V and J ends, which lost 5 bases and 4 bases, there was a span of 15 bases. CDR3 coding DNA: TGTGCCAGCAGTCTAGCCTCCCCCGTTTACGAGCAGTACTTC. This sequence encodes CASSLASPVYEQYF.

CDR3: CASSQDRGRTEAFF. The CDR3 nucleotides are TGTGCCAGCAGCCAAGACAGGGGTCGAACTGAAGCTTTCTTT. The V and J genes are TRBV4-2 and TRBJ1-1, with D perhaps TRBD1 (6 bases). Trimming stripped 0 bases from V and 5 bases from J, with 10 bases between. The CDR3 is made up of 14 amino acids. The germline CDR1 and CDR2 sequences are LGHNA and YNFKEQ.